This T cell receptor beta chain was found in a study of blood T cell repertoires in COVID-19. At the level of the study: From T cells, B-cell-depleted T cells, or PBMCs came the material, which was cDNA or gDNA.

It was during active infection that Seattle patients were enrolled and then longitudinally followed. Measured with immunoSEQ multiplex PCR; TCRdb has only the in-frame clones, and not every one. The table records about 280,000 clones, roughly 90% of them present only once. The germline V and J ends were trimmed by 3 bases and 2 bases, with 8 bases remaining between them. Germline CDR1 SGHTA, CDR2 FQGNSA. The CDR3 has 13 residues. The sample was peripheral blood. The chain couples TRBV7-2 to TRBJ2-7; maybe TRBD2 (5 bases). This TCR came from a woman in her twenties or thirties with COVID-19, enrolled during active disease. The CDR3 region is CASSFGSAYEQYF. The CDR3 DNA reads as TGTGCCAGCAGCTTTGGTAGCGCCTACGAGCAGTACTTC.